Listed below are T cell receptor beta chains from one sample, sequenced in a study of T cell responses to AZD1222 COVID-19 vaccine. TCRdb's table, derived via immunoSEQ multiplex PCR, lists solely in-frame clones and lacks some. The sample contains about 120,000 clones, approximately 90% of which appear only once. Here the sequenced sample was peripheral blood, taken 28 days after the second AZD1222 dose. These TCRs come from an adult who received the AZD1222 COVID-19 vaccine. The CDR3 runs from the conserved cysteine through the conserved F or W. A D gene is named only where the DNA matches it firmly. Size tells how often a clone was seen (once, few, many) or the class of an expanded clone, and some rows leave it out.

J,V,D,size,DNA,CDR3
TRBJ1-6,TRBV3-1/TRBV3-2,-,-,TGTGCCAGCAGCCAGGGGGGGAATTCACCCCTCCACTTT,CASSQGGNSPLHF
TRBJ2-1,TRBV19,TRBD1,-,TGTGCCAGTAGTATAAGGCATTGGGACAGGGAGGGGGACAATGAGCAGTTCTTC,CASSIRHWDREGDNEQFF
TRBJ2-1,TRBV5-1,-,-,TGCGCCAGCAGCTTGGCCCGGGAAAACAATGAGCAGTTCTTC,CASSLARENNEQFF
TRBJ2-7,TRBV10-2,-,-,TGCGCCAGCAGTGAGTCGGTAGCTGGTGCAACGCAGTACTTC,CASSESVAGATQYF
TRBJ2-7,TRBV11-2,-,-,TGTGCCAGCAGCTTAGCGTCAGTCTACTCCTACGAGCAGTACTTC,CASSLASVYSYEQYF
TRBJ2-1,TRBV7-9,TRBD1,-,TGTGCCACCCGACAGGGGTCCGCCTTTGAGCAGTTCTTC,CATRQGSAFEQFF
TRBJ1-5,TRBV19,-,once,TGTGCCAGTAGTATTTCCGGGTTCCCAGAGGGCAATCAGCCCCAGCATTTT,CASSISGFPEGNQPQHF
TRBJ2-7,TRBV4-1,-,-,TGCGCCAGCAGCCAACCCTCCGAGGCTTACGAGCAGTACTTC,CASSQPSEAYEQYF
TRBJ2-2,TRBV7-2,-,-,TGTGCCAGCAGCTTAGAACCCCTCCCGGCGTTCACCGGGGAGCTGTTTTTT,CASSLEPLPAFTGELFF
TRBJ2-1,TRBV11-2,-,-,TGTGCCAGTTCGTACTCCCTGGGCCCCAATGAGCAGTTCTTC,CASSYSLGPNEQFF
TRBJ2-7,TRBV15,TRBD2,-,TGTGCCACCAGCAGAGATCCCGCGGGAGGGCGCGAGCAGTACTTC,CATSRDPAGGREQYF
TRBJ2-7,TRBV18,-,once,TGTGCCAGCTCACCACGGGGGGTTGACGACGAGCAGTACTTC,CASSPRGVDDEQYF
TRBJ2-7,TRBV11-3,-,once,TGTGCCAGCAGCCCCTCTTCCCTTTACGAGCAGTACTTC,CASSPSSLYEQYF
TRBJ2-7,TRBV7-2,TRBD2,-,TGTGCCAGCAGCTTAGCGCGGCTAGCGGGGGCTTTGGTTTACGAGCAGTACTTC,CASSLARLAGALVYEQYF
TRBJ2-5,TRBV11-3,-,-,TGTGCCAGCAGCCCGCCCCGGACCCAAGAGACCCAGTACTTC,CASSPPRTQETQYF
TRBJ2-5,TRBV28,TRBD2,-,TGTGCCAGCAGTTTGGTCGCTAGCGGGATCCAAGAGACCCAGTACTTC,CASSLVASGIQETQYF
TRBJ2-7,TRBV27,-,once,TGTGCCAGCCTCCCAGGGGCAGGGGAGATCTACGAGCAGTACTTC,CASLPGAGEIYEQYF
TRBJ2-2,TRBV19,TRBD2,-,TGTGCCAGTAGTTCACTAGCGGGGAACACCGGGGAGCTGTTTTTT,CASSSLAGNTGELFF
TRBJ2-2,TRBV7-9,-,-,TGTGCCAGCAGCTTAACCGATCGGGCCGGGGAGCTGTTTTTT,CASSLTDRAGELFF
TRBJ2-7,TRBV15,TRBD1,-,TGTGCCACCAGCTTTGACAGGGGGCTTAGAAGGGAGCAGTACTTC,CATSFDRGLRREQYF
TRBJ1-6,TRBV5-1,TRBD1,-,TGCGCCAGCAGCTTGACAGGGGCACGCTATAATTCACCCCTCCACTTT,CASSLTGARYNSPLHF
TRBJ1-2,TRBV5-4,TRBD1,-,TGTGCCGGGGGACAGGGTGAGGGGCTGAACTATGGCTACACCTTC,CAGGQGEGLNYGYTF
TRBJ1-2,TRBV4-3,-,-,TGCGCCAGCAGCCAAGCTCAGGAGTATAACTATGGCTACACCTTC,CASSQAQEYNYGYTF
TRBJ1-5,TRBV7-9,-,-,TGTGCCAGCAGCCCTCTGACGAATCAGCCCCAGCATTTT,CASSPLTNQPQHF
TRBJ2-7,TRBV7-9,-,-,TGTGCCAGCAGCTTCACGGACTACGAGCAGTACTTC,CASSFTDYEQYF